Here is one T cell receptor (beta chain) with its context. Its target is unknown. Germline V gene data show CDR1 as SGHRS and CDR2 as YFSETQ. With 0 bases removed from V and 4 bases from J, the gap between germline ends came to 11 bases. The CDR3 extends over 15 amino acids. The primer mix had 60 Vbeta and 13 Jbeta primers. Sequenced by immunoSEQ multiplex PCR; TCRdb stores in-frame clones only, minus some. The sample holds approximately 180,000 clones, 70% to 80% seen once. This sample stems from a study of cytomegalovirus exposure and HLA in healthy donors. General study results and limits: The majority of TCR sequences were rare, yet some public TCRs appeared in many donors. Near-uniform donor sequencing depth was presumed by presence/absence analyses.

The specimen sequenced was PBMCs. The chain links TRBV5-1 to TRBJ1-5; D unresolved. This clonotype was sampled from a woman aged 25 to 45 in good health and CMV-seropositive. CDR3 in amino acids: CASSLDGSRNQPQHF. The CDR3 DNA follows: TGCGCCAGCAGCTTGGACGGGTCGAGGAATCAGCCCCAGCATTTT.